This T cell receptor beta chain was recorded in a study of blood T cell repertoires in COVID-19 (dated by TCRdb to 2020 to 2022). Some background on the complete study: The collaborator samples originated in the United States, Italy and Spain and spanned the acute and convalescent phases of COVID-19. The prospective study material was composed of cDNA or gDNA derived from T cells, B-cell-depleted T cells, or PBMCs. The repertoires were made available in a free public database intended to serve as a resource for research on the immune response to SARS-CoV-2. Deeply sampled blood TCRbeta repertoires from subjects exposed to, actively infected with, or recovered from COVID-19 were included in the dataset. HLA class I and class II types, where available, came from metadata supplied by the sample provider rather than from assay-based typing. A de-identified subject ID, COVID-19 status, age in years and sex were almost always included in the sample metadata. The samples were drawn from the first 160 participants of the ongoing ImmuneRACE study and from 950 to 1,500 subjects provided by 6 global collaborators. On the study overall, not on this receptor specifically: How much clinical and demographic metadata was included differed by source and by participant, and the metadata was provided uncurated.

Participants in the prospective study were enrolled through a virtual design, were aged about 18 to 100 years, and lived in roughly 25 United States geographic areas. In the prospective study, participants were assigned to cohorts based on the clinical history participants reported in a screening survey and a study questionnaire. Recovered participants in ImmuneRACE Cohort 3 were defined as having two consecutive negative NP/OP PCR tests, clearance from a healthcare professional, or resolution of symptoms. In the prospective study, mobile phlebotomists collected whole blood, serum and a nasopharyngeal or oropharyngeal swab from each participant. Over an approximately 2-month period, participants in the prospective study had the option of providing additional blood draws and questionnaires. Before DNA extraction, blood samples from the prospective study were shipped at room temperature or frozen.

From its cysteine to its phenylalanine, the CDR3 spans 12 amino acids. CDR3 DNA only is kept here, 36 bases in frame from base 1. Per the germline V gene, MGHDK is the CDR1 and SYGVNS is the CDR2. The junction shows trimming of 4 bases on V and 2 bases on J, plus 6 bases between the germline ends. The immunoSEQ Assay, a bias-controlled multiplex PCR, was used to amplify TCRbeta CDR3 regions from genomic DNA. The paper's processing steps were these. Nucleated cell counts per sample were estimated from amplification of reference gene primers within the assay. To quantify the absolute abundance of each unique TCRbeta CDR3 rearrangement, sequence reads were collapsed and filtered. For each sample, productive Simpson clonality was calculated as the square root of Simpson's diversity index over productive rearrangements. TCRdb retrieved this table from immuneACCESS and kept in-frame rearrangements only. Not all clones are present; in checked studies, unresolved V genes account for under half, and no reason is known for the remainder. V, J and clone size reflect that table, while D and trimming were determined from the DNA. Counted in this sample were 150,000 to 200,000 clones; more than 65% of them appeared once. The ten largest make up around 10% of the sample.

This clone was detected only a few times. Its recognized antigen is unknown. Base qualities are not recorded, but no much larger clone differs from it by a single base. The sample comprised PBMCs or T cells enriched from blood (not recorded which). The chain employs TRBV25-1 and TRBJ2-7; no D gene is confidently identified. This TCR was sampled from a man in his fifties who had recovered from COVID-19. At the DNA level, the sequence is TGTGCCAGCAGTGTGACTGCCTACGAGCAGTACTTC. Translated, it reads CASSVTAYEQYF.